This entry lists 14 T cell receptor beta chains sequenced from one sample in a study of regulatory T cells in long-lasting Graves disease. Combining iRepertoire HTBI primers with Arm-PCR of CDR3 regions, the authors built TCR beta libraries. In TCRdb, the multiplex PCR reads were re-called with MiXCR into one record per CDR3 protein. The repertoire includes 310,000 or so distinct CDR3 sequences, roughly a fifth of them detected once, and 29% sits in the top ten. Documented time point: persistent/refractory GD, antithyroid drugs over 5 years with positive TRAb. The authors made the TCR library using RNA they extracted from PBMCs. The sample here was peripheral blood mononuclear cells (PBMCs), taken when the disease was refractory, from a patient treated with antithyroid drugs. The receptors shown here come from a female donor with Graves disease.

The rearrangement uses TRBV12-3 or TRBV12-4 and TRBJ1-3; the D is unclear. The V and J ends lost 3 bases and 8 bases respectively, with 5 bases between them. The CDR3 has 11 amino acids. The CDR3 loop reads CASSFLDTIYF. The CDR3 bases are TGTGCCAGCAGTTTCCTCGACACCATATATTTT.

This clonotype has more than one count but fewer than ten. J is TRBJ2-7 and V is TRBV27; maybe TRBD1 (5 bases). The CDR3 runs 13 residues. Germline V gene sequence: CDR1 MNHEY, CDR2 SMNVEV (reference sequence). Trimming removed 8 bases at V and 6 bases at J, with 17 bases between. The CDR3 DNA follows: TGTGCCAGCGGCATGGCAAGGGGCCCCGAGCAGTACTTC. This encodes CASGMARGPEQYF.

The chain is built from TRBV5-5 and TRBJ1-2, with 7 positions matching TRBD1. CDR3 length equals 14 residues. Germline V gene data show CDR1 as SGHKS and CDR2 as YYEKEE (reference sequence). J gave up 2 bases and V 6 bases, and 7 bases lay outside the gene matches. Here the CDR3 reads CASTGGQSNYGYTF. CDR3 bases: TGTGCCAGCACCGGGGGACAGTCGAACTATGGCTACACCTTC.

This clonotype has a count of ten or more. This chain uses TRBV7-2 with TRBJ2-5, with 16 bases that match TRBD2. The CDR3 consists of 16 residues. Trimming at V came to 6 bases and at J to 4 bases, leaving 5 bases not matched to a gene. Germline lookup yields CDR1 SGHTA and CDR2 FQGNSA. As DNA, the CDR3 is TGTGCCAGCAGACCCGGGACTAGCGGGGGGGTAGAGACCCAGTACTTC. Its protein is CASRPGTSGGVETQYF. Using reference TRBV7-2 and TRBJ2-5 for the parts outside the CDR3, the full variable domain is GAGVSQSPSNKVTEKGKDVELRCDPISGHTALYWYRQSLGQGLEFLIYFQGNSAPDKSGLPSDRFSAERTGGSVSTLTIQRTQQEDSAVYLCASRPGTSGGVETQYFGPGTRLLVL.

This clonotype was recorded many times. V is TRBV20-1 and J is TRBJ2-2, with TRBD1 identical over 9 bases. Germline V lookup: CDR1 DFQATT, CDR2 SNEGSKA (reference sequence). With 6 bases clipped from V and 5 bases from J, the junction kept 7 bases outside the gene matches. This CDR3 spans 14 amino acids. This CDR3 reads CSARDRERTGELFF. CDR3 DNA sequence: TGCAGTGCAAGGGACAGGGAGAGAACCGGGGAGCTGTTTTTT.

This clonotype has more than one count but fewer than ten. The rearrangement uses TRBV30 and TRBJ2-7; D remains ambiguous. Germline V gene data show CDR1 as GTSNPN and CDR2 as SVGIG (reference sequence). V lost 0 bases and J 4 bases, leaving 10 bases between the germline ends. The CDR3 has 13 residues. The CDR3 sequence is CAWSVGALYEQYF. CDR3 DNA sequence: TGTGCCTGGAGTGTGGGCGCCTTATACGAGCAGTACTTC.

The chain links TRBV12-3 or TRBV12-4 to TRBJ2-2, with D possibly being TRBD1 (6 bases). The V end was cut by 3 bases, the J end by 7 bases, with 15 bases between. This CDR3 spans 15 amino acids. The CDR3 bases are TGTGCCAGCAGTTTTCGGTCCAGGGGCGGCGGGGAGCTGTTTTTT. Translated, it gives CASSFRSRGGGELFF.

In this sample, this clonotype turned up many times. CDR3: CASSVTDRGDYEQYF. CDR3 DNA sequence: TGTGCCAGCAGTGTGACGGACAGGGGGGACTACGAGCAGTACTTC. The chain recombines TRBV6-1 with TRBJ2-7, with 10 bases identical to TRBD1. Germline V gene lookup returns CDR1 MNHNS and CDR2 SASEGT. V shed 4 bases, J shed 3 bases, and the junction held 6 bases outside the gene matches. CDR3 size: 15 residues.

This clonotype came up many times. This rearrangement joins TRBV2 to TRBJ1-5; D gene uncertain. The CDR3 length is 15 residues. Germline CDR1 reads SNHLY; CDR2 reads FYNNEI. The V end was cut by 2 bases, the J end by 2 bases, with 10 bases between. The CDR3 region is CASSELGRGNQPQHF. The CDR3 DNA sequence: TGTGCCAGCAGTGAATTGGGGAGAGGCAATCAGCCCCAGCATTTT.

CDR3 amino acids: CASSPGLPRDIQYF. The DNA of the CDR3 is TGTGCCAGCAGTCCGGGACTCCCGAGGGACATTCAGTACTTC. This rearrangement joins TRBV2 to TRBJ2-4, with D possibly matching TRBD2 (6 bases). Per the germline V gene, CDR1 is SNHLY and CDR2 is FYNNEI. The V end was cut by 5 bases, the J end by 8 bases, with 16 bases between. The CDR3 sequence is 14 residues long.

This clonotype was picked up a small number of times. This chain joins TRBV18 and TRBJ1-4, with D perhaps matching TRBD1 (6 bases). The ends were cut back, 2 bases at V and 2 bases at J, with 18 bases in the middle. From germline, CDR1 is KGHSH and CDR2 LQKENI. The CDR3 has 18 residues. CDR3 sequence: CASSPRAGVSSTNEKLFF. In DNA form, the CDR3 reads TGTGCCAGCTCACCAAGGGCAGGGGTCTCTTCTACTAATGAAAAACTGTTTTTT.

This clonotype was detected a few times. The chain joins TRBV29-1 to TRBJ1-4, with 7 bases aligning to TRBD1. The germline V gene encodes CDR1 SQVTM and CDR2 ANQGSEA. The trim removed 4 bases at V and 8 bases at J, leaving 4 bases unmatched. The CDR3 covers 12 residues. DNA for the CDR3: TGCAGCGTTGGACAGGGACGAGAAAAACTGTTTTTT. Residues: CSVGQGREKLFF.

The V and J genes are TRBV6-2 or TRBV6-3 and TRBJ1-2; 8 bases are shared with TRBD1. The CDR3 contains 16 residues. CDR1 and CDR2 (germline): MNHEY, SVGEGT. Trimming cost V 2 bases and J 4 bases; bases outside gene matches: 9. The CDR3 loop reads CASSYPWTGHSYGYTF. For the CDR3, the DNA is TGTGCCAGCAGTTACCCATGGACAGGGCATAGCTATGGCTACACCTTC.

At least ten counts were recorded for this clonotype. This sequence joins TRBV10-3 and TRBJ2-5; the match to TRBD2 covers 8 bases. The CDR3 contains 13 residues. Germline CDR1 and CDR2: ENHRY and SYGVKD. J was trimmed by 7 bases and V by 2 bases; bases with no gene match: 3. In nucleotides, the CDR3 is TGTGCCATCAGTGAGCCGGGAGGGGGGACCCAGTACTTC. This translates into CAISEPGGGTQYF.